This T cell receptor beta chain appears in the sequencing data of a study of blood T cell repertoires in COVID-19. Turning to the study itself: Material from acute and convalescent COVID-19 was sourced from the United States, Italy and Spain. PBMCs, B-cell-depleted T cells, or T cells provided the cDNA or gDNA that made up the material.

This CDR3 comprises 13 residues. V was pared by 9 bases and J by 1 base, with 12 bases between. In the source study's methods: Amplifying reference gene primers gave estimates of nucleated cell counts. TCRdb's copy holds only in-frame clones and misses some; the assay was immunoSEQ multiplex PCR. Clone size and V and J calls were adopted from that table, with D and trimming inferred from the DNA. The profile covers 85,000 to 120,000 clones, with over 70% appearing a single time and 0.9% taken by the ten largest. The clonotype originates from a human donor with acute or convalescent COVID-19. The donor label of this sample is uncertain. J is TRBJ1-1 and V is TRBV12-3 or TRBV12-4, with D possibly matching TRBD1 (5 bases). The specimen was peripheral blood. The CDR3 loop is CASKQDTNTEAFF. The CDR3 DNA follows: TGTGCCAGTAAACAGGATACGAACACTGAAGCTTTCTTT.